The rows below give T cell receptor beta chains drawn from one sample of a study of T cells in Graves' hyperthyroidism and ophthalmopathy. From the multiplex PCR reads, TCRdb called clonotypes with MiXCR, one entry per CDR3 protein. The sample shows under 650,000 distinct CDR3 sequences, about 16% of them seen only once. The sample was blood. Receptors originate from a woman aged 25 to 39 with Graves' hyperthyroidism. CDR3s leave out the opening cysteine and the closing phenylalanine or tryptophan. Size is omitted from some rows. Given values are once, few, many or a class for expanded clones.

clone size: -; J gene: TRBJ2-2; V gene: TRBV12-3/TRBV12-4; CDR3 protein: ASSGLAGSTGELF
clone size: few; J gene: TRBJ1-6; V gene: TRBV28; CDR3 protein: ASSLGTGNNSPLH
clone size: few; J gene: TRBJ2-7; V gene: TRBV28; CDR3 protein: ASTAWGGQY
clone size: few; J gene: TRBJ2-7; V gene: TRBV5-6; CDR3 protein: ASSLGATSYEQY
clone size: few; J gene: TRBJ2-7; V gene: TRBV19; CDR3 protein: ASSIKGLAGDYEQY
clone size: few; J gene: TRBJ2-5; V gene: TRBV20-1; CDR3 protein: SALYQETQY
clone size: many; J gene: TRBJ2-7; V gene: TRBV5-1; CDR3 protein: ASSTMDRAYEQY
clone size: -; J gene: TRBJ1-2; V gene: TRBV5-1; CDR3 protein: ASSLDRQYGYI
clone size: few; J gene: TRBJ2-7; V gene: TRBV10-3; CDR3 protein: AISEVGQSVEQY
clone size: few; J gene: TRBJ2-3; V gene: TRBV5-1; CDR3 protein: ASSLAQEASTDTQY
clone size: -; J gene: TRBJ2-3; V gene: TRBV29-1; CDR3 protein: SAKSWTIGTDTQY
clone size: few; J gene: TRBJ2-7; V gene: TRBV12-3/TRBV12-4; CDR3 protein: ASSLMEEQY
clone size: many; J gene: TRBJ1-1; V gene: TRBV7-2; CDR3 protein: ASTRTGGSLTEAF
clone size: -; J gene: TRBJ1-2; V gene: TRBV5-4; CDR3 protein: ASSTKTFYGYT